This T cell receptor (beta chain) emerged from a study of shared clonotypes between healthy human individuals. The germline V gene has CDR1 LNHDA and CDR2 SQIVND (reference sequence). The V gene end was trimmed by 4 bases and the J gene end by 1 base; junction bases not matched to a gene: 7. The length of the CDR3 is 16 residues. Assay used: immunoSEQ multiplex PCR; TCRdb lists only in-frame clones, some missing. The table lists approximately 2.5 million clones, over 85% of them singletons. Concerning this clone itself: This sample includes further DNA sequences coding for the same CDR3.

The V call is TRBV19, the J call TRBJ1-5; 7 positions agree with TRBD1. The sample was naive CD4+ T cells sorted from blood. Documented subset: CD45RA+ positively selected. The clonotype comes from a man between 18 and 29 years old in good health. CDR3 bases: TGTGCCAGTAGTACCCGTACAGGGGCGAGCAATCAGCCCCAGCATTTT. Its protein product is CASSTRTGASNQPQHF.